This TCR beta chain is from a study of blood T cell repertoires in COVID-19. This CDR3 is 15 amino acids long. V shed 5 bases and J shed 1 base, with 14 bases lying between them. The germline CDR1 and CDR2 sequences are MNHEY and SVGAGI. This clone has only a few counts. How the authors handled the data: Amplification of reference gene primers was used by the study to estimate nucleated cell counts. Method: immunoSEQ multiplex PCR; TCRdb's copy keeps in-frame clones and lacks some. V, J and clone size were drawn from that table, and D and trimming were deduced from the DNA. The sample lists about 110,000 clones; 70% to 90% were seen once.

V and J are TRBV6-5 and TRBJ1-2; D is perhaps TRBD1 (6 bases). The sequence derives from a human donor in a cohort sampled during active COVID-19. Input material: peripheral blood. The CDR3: CASSPRTEYNYGYTF. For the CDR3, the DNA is TGTGCCAGCAGTCCTCGGACAGAGTATAACTATGGCTACACCTTC.